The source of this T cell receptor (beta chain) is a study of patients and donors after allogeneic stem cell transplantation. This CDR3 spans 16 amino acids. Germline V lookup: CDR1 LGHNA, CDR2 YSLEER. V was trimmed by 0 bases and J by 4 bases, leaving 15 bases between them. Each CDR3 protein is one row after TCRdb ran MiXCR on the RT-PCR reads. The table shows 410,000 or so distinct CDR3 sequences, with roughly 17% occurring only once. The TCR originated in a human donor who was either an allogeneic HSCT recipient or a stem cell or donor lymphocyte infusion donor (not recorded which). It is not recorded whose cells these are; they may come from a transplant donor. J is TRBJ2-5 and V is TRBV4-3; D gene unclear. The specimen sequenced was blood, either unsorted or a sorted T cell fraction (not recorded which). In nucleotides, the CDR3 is TGCGCCAGCAGCCAAGATCTTGGAACTATCGGAGAGACCCAGTACTTC. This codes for CASSQDLGTIGETQYF.